The present T cell receptor beta chain was sequenced within a study of T cell repertoires in cytomegalovirus infection. This clonotype was seen a few times. The antigen remains unidentified. Each CDR3 protein is one row after TCRdb ran MiXCR on the reads. The sample holds 300,000 to 400,000 distinct CDR3 sequences, about 29% seen once. The study, taken as a whole, reports: Carriage of CMV together with the relevant HLA was identifiable through cumulative public TCR beta family frequency.

Germline V gene lookup returns CDR1 LNHDA and CDR2 SQIVND (reference sequence). Trimming pared 3 bases from V and 4 bases from J, leaving 27 bases between. The CDR3 totals 19 residues. This sequence was found in a human donor in good health (CMV status not recorded). Some clones in this sample may be carry-over from other donors' samples. The sequences come from cultured PBMCs, collected from culture after CMV antigen stimulation. V is TRBV19 and J is TRBJ1-2, with a possible D match to TRBD1 (5 bases). The CDR3 bases are TGTGCCAGTAGTATGCCGGGGGACCGGGGGATCCGGGACCTCTATGGCTACACCTTC. Residues: CASSMPGDRGIRDLYGYTF.